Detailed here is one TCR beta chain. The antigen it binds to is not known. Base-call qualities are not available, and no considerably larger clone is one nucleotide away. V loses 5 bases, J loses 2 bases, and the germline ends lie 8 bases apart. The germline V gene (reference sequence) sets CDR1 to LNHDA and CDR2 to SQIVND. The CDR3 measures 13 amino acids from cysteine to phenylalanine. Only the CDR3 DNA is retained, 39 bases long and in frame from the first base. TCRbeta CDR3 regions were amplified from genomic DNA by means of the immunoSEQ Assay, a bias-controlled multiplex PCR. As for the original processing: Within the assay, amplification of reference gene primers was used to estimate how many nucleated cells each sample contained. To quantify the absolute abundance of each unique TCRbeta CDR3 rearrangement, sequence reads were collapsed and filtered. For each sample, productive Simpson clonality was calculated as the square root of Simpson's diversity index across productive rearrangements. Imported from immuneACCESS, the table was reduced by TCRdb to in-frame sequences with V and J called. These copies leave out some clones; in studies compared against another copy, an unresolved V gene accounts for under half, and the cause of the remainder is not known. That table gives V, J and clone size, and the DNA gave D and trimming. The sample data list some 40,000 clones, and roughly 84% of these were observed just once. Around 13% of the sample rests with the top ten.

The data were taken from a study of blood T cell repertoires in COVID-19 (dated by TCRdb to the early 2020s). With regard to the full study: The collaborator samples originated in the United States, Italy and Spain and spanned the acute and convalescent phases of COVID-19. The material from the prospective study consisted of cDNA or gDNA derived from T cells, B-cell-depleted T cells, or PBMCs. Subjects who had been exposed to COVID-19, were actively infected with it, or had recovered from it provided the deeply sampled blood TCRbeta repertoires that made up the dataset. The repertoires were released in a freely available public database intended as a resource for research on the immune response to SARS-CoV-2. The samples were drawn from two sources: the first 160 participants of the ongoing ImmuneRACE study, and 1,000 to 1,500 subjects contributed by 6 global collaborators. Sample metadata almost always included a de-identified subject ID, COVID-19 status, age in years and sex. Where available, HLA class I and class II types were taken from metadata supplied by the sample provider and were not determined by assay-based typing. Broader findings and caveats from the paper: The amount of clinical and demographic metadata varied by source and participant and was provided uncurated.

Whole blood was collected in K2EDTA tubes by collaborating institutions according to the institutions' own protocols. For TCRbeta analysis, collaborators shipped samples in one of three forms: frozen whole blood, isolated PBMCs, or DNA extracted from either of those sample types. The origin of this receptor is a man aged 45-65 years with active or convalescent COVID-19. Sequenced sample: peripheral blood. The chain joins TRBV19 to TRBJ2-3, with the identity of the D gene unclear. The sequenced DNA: TGTGCCAGTAGTTCGAGGCCCACAGATACGCAGTATTTT. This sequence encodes CASSSRPTDTQYF.